The 29 T cell receptor beta chains given below trace back to one sample, sequenced in a study of T cell repertoires in cytomegalovirus infection. TCRdb redid the calling of the reads with MiXCR, one entry per CDR3 protein. The sample contains roughly 500,000 distinct CDR3 sequences, around 30% of which appear only once. These receptors' targets are unknown. Sequenced material: cultured PBMCs, taken from culture after CMV antigen stimulation. All receptors come from a human donor in good health (CMV status not recorded). Some clones in this sample may be carry-over from other donors' samples.

This clonotype was counted between two and nine times. The chain carries TRBV28 and TRBJ2-7; 14 bases are shared with TRBD2. Germline V gene sequence: CDR1 MDHEN, CDR2 SYDVKM. There are 16 residues in the CDR3. V shed 5 bases, J shed 3 bases, and the junction held 6 bases outside the gene matches. CDR3 in amino acids: CASSPAGTSGSYEQYF. DNA for the CDR3: TGTGCCAGCAGTCCCGCAGGGACTAGCGGGAGCTACGAGCAGTACTTC.

This chain links TRBV27 with TRBJ2-7; the match to TRBD2 covers 9 bases. With 8 bases clipped from V and 0 bases from J, the junction kept 17 bases outside the gene matches. The length of the CDR3 is 18 residues. Looked up from germline, CDR1 is MNHEY and CDR2 is SMNVEV (reference sequence). CDR3 DNA sequence: TGTGCCAGCCCCGACGGGGCTAGCGGGGACCTACCCTCCTACGAGCAGTACGTC. Its protein is CASPDGASGDLPSYEQYV.

The J gene is TRBJ1-2, the V gene TRBV12-3 or TRBV12-4; 9 bases match TRBD1. The CDR3 has 15 amino acids. Trimming at V came to 5 bases and at J to 2 bases, leaving 6 bases not matched to a gene. CDR3: CASSLQGQGNYGYTF. For the CDR3, the DNA is TGTGCCAGCAGTCTGCAGGGACAGGGAAACTATGGCTACACCTTC.

The V and J genes are TRBV2 and TRBJ1-5; no clear D. Trimming shortened V by 6 bases and J by 7 bases, and 10 bases separated the two germline ends. In germline, CDR1 is SNHLY, CDR2 FYNNEI. This CDR3 contains 12 residues. The CDR3 nucleotides are TGTGCCAGCAGCGAGGGCCGGCAGCCCCAGCATTTT. Amino acid sequence: CASSEGRQPQHF.

The chain links TRBV20-1 to TRBJ2-5; D gene ambiguous. V was trimmed by 3 bases and J by 1 base, leaving 3 bases between them. The germline V gene has CDR1 DFQATT and CDR2 SNEGSKA (reference sequence). The CDR3 consists of 11 residues. The CDR3 here is CSARSQETQYF. In DNA form, the CDR3 reads TGCAGTGCTAGGAGCCAAGAGACCCAGTACTTC.

A few counts support this clonotype. This chain joins TRBV19 and TRBJ1-1; D is undetermined. The CDR3 is made up of 14 amino acids. Germline V lookup: CDR1 LNHDA, CDR2 SQIVND (reference sequence). The V and J ends lost 5 bases and 6 bases respectively, with 16 bases between them. CDR3 protein: CASSRDTFRAEAFF. The DNA of the CDR3 is TGTGCCAGTAGTCGCGACACCTTTCGGGCTGAAGCTTTCTTT.

J is TRBJ1-2 and V is TRBV5-6, with 11 bases aligning to TRBD1. Germline V lookup: CDR1 SGHDT, CDR2 YYEEEE. The ends lost 2 bases at V and 2 bases at J; junction bases unmatched: 5. This CDR3 has 16 residues. CDR3 region: CASSFGTGGLNYGYTF. CDR3 sequence (DNA): TGTGCCAGCAGCTTTGGGACAGGGGGACTAAACTATGGCTACACCTTC.

This clonotype was observed a handful of times. This chain connects TRBV5-1 to TRBJ1-2, with D maybe TRBD1 (5 bases). The CDR3 is 13 residues long. The germline CDR1 and CDR2 sequences are SGHRS and YFSETQ. V was clipped by 3 bases and J by 8 bases, with 14 bases between them. CDR3 sequence (DNA): TGCGCCAGCAGCTGGGGCAGGTTGGACGGCTACACCTTC. It is translated as CASSWGRLDGYTF.

This chain uses TRBV11-3 with TRBJ2-1, with D perhaps being TRBD1 or TRBD2 (6 bases each). The V end lost 9 bases, the J end lost 7 bases, and 13 bases lay between the germline ends. Germline V gene data show CDR1 as SGHNT and CDR2 as YENEEA. This CDR3 comprises 12 residues. CDR3 sequence: CASTRGGNEQFF. CDR3 bases: TGTGCCAGTACTCGAGGGGGGAATGAGCAGTTCTTC.

The chain recombines TRBV15 with TRBJ1-1, with D hard to call. Looked up from germline, CDR1 is LNHNV and CDR2 is YYDKDF (reference sequence). The CDR3 consists of 12 residues. Trimming left V 5 bases short and J 6 bases short, with 10 bases between. The CDR3 DNA reads TGTGCCACCAGCTTGCACGGGTCTGAAGCTTTCTTT. This gives the protein CATSLHGSEAFF.

The chain joins TRBV12-5 to TRBJ1-2, with D hard to call. CDR3 length: 13 amino acids. Germline loops: CDR1 LGHNT, CDR2 FRNRAP. Between the trimmed V and J ends, which lost 3 bases and 0 bases, there was a span of 5 bases. In nucleotides, the CDR3 is TGTGCTAGTGGTTTTTCCCCTAACTATGGCTACACCTTC. This codes for CASGFSPNYGYTF.

There are many counts of this clonotype. This CDR3 is CASSLVGLSNQPQHF. In DNA form, the CDR3 reads TGTGCCAGCAGTTTAGTCGGACTGAGCAATCAGCCCCAGCATTTT. The chain employs TRBV12-3 or TRBV12-4 and TRBJ1-5; D is ambiguous. V was cut by 1 base and J by 1 base, with 8 bases left in between. The length of the CDR3 is 15 residues.

The chain carries TRBV12-3 or TRBV12-4 and TRBJ1-5; D gene ambiguous. V was shortened by 3 bases and J by 6 bases, with 12 bases between the two germline ends. This CDR3 is built from 14 residues. In DNA, the CDR3 is TGTGCCAGCAGTTTTTACAGCGTGTCTCAGCCCCAGCATTTT. It encodes CASSFYSVSQPQHF.

The genes are TRBV5-8 and TRBJ1-1; the D is unclear. CDR1 SGHTS and CDR2 YDEGEE come from the germline V gene. The CDR3 runs to 15 residues. Trimming pared 2 bases from V and 0 bases from J, leaving 11 bases between. The CDR3 reads CASSLLGKMNTEAFF. The CDR3, as DNA: TGTGCCAGCAGCTTACTGGGGAAGATGAACACTGAAGCTTTCTTT.

The rearrangement uses TRBV7-6 and TRBJ2-3, with D tentatively TRBD1 (5 bases). This CDR3 contains 13 residues. Germline V lookup: CDR1 SGHVS, CDR2 FNYEAQ. Trimming pared 5 bases from V and 5 bases from J, leaving 11 bases between. The CDR3 DNA reads TGTGCCAGCAGCCCTAAGGGGAAAGATACGCAGTATTTT. Its translation: CASSPKGKDTQYF.

V usage is TRBV4-3 and J usage is TRBJ2-7; tentatively, D is TRBD2 (6 bases). The V end lost 2 bases, the J end lost 3 bases, and 14 bases lay between the germline ends. This CDR3 region has 15 residues. Looked up from germline, CDR1 is LGHNA and CDR2 is YSLEER. Here the CDR3 DNA reads TGCGCCAGCAGCCAACGGACGGGAGTACGCTACGAGCAGTACTTC. Translating it yields CASSQRTGVRYEQYF.

This clonotype occurred a few times. The CDR3 loop reads CASSPISRLGNNEQFF. The DNA of the CDR3 is TGTGCCAGCAGTCCAATCTCGAGGTTGGGGAACAATGAGCAGTTCTTC. This sequence joins TRBV27 and TRBJ2-1, with D unresolved. From germline, CDR1 is MNHEY and CDR2 SMNVEV (reference sequence). Trimming shortened V by 5 bases and J by 5 bases, and 19 bases separated the two germline ends. CDR3 length: 16 residues.

This clonotype was detected ten times or more. The rearrangement links TRBV7-2 to TRBJ2-2; no reliable D call. The CDR3 runs to 14 residues. Germline V gives CDR1 SGHTA, CDR2 FQGNSA. The germline V and J ends were trimmed by 0 bases and 1 base, with 3 bases remaining between them. This chain's CDR3 is CASSLALNTGELFF. The CDR3 DNA reads TGTGCCAGCAGCTTAGCACTGAACACCGGGGAGCTGTTTTTT.

The chain recombines TRBV11-2 with TRBJ2-5; 10 positions match TRBD2. Trimming at V came to 5 bases and at J to 2 bases, leaving 20 bases not matched to a gene. This CDR3 spans 20 amino acids. Germline V gene lookup returns CDR1 SGHAT and CDR2 FQNNGV. CDR3 nucleotide sequence: TGTGCCAGCAGCCCTGGGCCCGTACTAGCGGGAAGGACTAATCAAGAGACCCAGTACTTC. Protein sequence: CASSPGPVLAGRTNQETQYF.

The CDR3 DNA reads as TGTGCCACCGGGGCTGGGGGTAGTGGCTACACCTTC. This translates into CATGAGGSGYTF. V and J are TRBV7-2 and TRBJ1-2; D is possibly TRBD1 (5 bases). Trimming shortened V by 10 bases and J by 7 bases, and 16 bases separated the two germline ends. Germline V lookup: CDR1 SGHTA, CDR2 FQGNSA. The CDR3 extends over 12 amino acids. Based on the CDR3 plus reference TRBV7-2 and TRBJ1-2, the full variable domain is GAGVSQSPSNKVTEKGKDVELRCDPISGHTALYWYRQSLGQGLEFLIYFQGNSAPDKSGLPSDRFSAERTGGSVSTLTIQRTQQEDSAVYLCATGAGGSGYTFGSGTRLTVV.

This sequence joins TRBV19 and TRBJ1-1; a possible D gene is TRBD1 (6 bases). CDR3 size: 13 residues. Between the trimmed V and J ends, which lost 7 bases and 6 bases, there was a span of 15 bases. Germline loops: CDR1 LNHDA, CDR2 SQIVND (reference sequence). DNA of the CDR3: TGTGCCAGTACCTTAACCCGGACAGCTGAAGCTTTCTTT. Translating gives CASTLTRTAEAFF.

V is TRBV6-2 or TRBV6-3 and J is TRBJ2-1, with 14 bases aligning to TRBD2. Germline trimming cut 8 bases from V and 8 bases from J; bases unmatched to any gene: 11. The CDR3 runs 16 residues. CDR1 MNHEY and CDR2 SVGEGT come from the germline V gene. The CDR3 region has the DNA TGTGCCAGCTGCCTGACTAGCGGGAGGGAGTGCGATGAGCAGTTCTTC. Its protein is CASCLTSGRECDEQFF.

This chain connects TRBV29-1 to TRBJ1-5; a weak D match, TRBD1 (5 bases). From germline, CDR1 is SQVTM and CDR2 ANQGSEA. Trimming removed 8 bases from V and 6 bases from J, with 20 bases in between. The CDR3 spans 14 residues. DNA for the CDR3: TGCAGCCCATGGACAAGCGTCGAAGGTCAGCCCCAGCATTTT. Amino acid sequence: CSPWTSVEGQPQHF. The full variable domain, rest sourced from reference TRBV29-1 and TRBJ1-5, is SAVISQKPSRDICQRGTSLTIQCQVDSQVTMMFWYRQQPGQSLTLIATANQGSEATYESGFVIDKFPISRPNLTFSTLTVSNMSPEDSSIYLCSPWTSVEGQPQHFGDGTRLSIL.

CDR3 coding DNA: TGTGCCAGCAGCCAGAGCGGGAGTAGGGATGAGCAGTTCTTC. It yields the protein CASSQSGSRDEQFF. V usage is TRBV12-3 or TRBV12-4 and J usage is TRBJ2-1, with 8 bases fitting TRBD2. V gave up 6 bases and J gave up 8 bases; unmatched junction bases: 9. The CDR3 is 14 amino acids.

This clonotype has more than one count but fewer than ten. The gene calls are TRBV11-2 and TRBJ2-7, with 11 bases lining up with TRBD2. This CDR3 is built from 15 residues. V lost 5 bases, J lost 4 bases, and 7 bases stayed unmatched. Germline CDR1 is SGHAT and CDR2 is FQNNGV. In nucleotides, the CDR3 is TGTGCCAGCAGCCTTGTAGCGGGAGGGCCGTACGAGCAGTACTTC. Its translation: CASSLVAGGPYEQYF.

CDR3 loop: CASSPMGQGPNQPQHF. The CDR3 DNA reads TGCGCCAGCAGTCCAATGGGACAGGGGCCAAATCAGCCCCAGCATTTT. The chain uses TRBV23-1 and TRBJ1-5; 10 nucleotides align to TRBD1. TRBV23-1 is classed as an ORF, of uncertain function. The length of the CDR3 is 16 residues. V gave up 4 bases and J gave up 4 bases; unmatched junction bases: 7.

There are many counts of this clonotype. Germline and junction disagree at one end, which may indicate a read error. V and J are TRBV7-2 and TRBJ2-5, with 8 bases that match TRBD2. CDR3 length: 15 amino acids. CDR1 and CDR2 (germline): SGHTA, FQGNSA. DNA of the CDR3: TGTGCCAGCAGCCTAGCGGGTGAGAGGAGAGAGACCCAGTACTTC. Residues: CASSLAGERRETQYF.

The chain has TRBV24-1 and TRBJ1-5; 9 bases are shared with TRBD1. The V segment lost 3 bases and the J segment 4 bases; nucleotides outside the gene matches: 12. CDR3 length equals 18 residues. CDR1 and CDR2 from the germline V gene are KGHDR and SFDVKD. As DNA, the CDR3 is TGTGCCACCAGTGATCCGGGGGGGGACAGGGAGGGTAATCAGCCCCAGCATTTT. It yields the protein CATSDPGGDREGNQPQHF.

The CDR3 DNA is TGTGCCAGTAGTACTTCCCCCCGGACGCCGGGCACTGAAGCTTTCTTT. Translating gives CASSTSPRTPGTEAFF. The chain employs TRBV19 and TRBJ1-1; D ambiguous. This CDR3 is 16 amino acids long. Deletions cut 4 bases from V and 4 bases from J, with 19 bases between. Per the germline V gene, CDR1 is LNHDA and CDR2 is SQIVND (reference sequence).